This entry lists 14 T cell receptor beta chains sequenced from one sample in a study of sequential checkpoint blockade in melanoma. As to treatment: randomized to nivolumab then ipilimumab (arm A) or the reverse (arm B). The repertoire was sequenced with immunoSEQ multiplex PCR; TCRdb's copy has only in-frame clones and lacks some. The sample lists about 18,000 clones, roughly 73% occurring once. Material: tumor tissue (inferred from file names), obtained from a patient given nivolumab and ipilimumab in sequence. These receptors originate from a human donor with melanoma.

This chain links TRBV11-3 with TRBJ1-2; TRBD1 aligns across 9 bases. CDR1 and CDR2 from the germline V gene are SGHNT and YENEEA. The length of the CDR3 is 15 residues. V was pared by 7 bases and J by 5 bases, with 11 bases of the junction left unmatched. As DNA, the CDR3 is TGTGCCAGCACCCCCCAAGGGACAGGGAGATATGGCTACACCTTC. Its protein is CASTPQGTGRYGYTF. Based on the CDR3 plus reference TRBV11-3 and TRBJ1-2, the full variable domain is EAGVVQSPRYKIIEKKQPVAFWCNPISGHNTLYWYLQNLGQGPELLIRYENEEAVDDSQLPKDRFSAERLKGVDSTLKIQPAELGDSAVYLCASTPQGTGRYGYTFGSGTRLTVV.

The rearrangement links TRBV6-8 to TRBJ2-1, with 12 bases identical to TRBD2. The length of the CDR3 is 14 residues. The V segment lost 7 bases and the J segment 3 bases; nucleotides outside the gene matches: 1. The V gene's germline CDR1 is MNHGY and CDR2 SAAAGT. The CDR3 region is CASTGLAGYNEQFF. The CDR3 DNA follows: TGTGCCAGCACGGGACTAGCGGGCTACAATGAGCAGTTCTTC.

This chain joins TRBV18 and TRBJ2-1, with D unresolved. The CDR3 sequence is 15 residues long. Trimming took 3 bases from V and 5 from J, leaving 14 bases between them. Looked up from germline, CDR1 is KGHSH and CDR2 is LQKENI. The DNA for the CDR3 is TGTGCCAGCTCACCTGCCCTACCTGCGGACAATGAGCAGTTCTTC. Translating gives CASSPALPADNEQFF.

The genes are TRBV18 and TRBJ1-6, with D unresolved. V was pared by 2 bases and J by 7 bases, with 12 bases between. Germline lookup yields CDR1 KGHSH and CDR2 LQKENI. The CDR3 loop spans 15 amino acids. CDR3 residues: CASSPYRDYNSPLHF. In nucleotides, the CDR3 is TGTGCCAGCTCACCATATCGAGATTACAATTCACCCCTCCACTTT. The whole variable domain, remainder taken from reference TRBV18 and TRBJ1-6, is NAGVMQNPRHLVRRRGQEARLRCSPMKGHSHVYWYRQLPEEGLKFMVYLQKENIIDESGMPKERFSAEFPKEGPSILRIQQVVRGDSAAYFCASSPYRDYNSPLHFGNGTRLTVT.

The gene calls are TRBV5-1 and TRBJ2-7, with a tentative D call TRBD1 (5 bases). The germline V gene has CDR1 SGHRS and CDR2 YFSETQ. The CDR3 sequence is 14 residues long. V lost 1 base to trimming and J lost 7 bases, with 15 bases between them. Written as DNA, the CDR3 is TGCGCCAGCAGCTTGAGGGTACAGGAAAGGGAGCAGTACTTC. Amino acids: CASSLRVQEREQYF.

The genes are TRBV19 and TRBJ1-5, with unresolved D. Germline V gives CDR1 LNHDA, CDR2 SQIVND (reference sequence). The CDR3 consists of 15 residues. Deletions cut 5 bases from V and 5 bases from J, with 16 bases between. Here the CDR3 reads CASSYYRGSDQPQHF. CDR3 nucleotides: TGTGCCAGTAGTTATTACAGAGGGAGCGATCAGCCCCAGCATTTT.

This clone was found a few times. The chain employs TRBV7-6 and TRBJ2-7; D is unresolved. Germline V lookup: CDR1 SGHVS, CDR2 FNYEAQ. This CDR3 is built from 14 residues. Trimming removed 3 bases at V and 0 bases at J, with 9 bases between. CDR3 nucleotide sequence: TGTGCCAGCAGCTTGGCCACCTTCTCCTACGAGCAGTACTTC. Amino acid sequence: CASSLATFSYEQYF.

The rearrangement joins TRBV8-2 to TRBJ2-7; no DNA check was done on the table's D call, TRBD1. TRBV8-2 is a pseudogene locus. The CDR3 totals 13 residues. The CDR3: CASSAGISYEQYF. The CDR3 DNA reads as TGTGCCAGTTCCGCAGGGATCTCCTACGAGCAGTACTTC.

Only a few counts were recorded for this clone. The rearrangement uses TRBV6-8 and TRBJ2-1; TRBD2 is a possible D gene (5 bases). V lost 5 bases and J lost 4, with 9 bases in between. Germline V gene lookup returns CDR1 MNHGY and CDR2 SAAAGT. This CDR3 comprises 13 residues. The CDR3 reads CASSGSRYNEQFF. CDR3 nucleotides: TGTGCCAGCAGTGGGAGCAGGTACAATGAGCAGTTCTTC.

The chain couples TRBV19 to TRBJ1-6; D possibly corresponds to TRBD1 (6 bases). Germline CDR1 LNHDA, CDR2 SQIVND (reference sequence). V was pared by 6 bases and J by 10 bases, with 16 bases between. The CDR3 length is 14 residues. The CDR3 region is CASSARGEVSPLHF. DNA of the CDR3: TGTGCCAGTAGCGCGAGGGGGGAAGTGTCACCCCTCCACTTT.

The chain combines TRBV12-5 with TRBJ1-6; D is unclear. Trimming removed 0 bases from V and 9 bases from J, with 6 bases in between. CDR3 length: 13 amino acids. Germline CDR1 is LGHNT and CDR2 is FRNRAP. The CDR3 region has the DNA TGTGCTAGTGGTTTGGTCCTCGGTTCACCCCTCCACTTT. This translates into CASGLVLGSPLHF.

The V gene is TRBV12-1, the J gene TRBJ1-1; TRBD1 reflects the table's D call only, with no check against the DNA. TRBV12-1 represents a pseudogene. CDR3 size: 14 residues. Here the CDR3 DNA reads TGTGCCAGCAGTGTAGCTACAGGGAGAACTGAAGCTTTCTTT. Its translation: CASSVATGRTEAFF.

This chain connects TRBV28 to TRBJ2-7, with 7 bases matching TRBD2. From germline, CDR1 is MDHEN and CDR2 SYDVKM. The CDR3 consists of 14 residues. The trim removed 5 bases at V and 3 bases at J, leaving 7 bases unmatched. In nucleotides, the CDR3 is TGTGCCAGCAGTCCCCTGCGGACTAGCTACGAGCAGTACTTC. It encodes CASSPLRTSYEQYF.

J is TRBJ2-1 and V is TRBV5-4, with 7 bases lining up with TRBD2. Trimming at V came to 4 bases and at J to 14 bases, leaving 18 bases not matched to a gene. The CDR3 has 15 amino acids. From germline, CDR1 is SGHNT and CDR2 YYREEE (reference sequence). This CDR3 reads CASSVGIAGSSKKFF. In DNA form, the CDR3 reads TGTGCCAGCAGCGTAGGGATAGCGGGTTCTTCTAAGAAGTTCTTC.